The 24 T cell receptor beta chains below come from one sample, sequenced in a study of shared clonotypes between healthy human individuals. Clones were sequenced by immunoSEQ multiplex PCR, and TCRdb holds only the in-frame ones, with some missing. Here the sample spans about 1.5 million clones, roughly 98% being singletons. Sequenced input: naive CD4+ T cells sorted from blood. The subset: CD45RA+ positively selected. These receptors all stem from a man under 40 in good health.

This chain connects TRBV18 to TRBJ1-5; a weak D match, TRBD1 (6 bases). CDR3 length equals 16 residues. The ends were cut back, 2 bases at V and 5 bases at J, with 16 bases in the middle. Germline V CDR1 and CDR2: KGHSH, LQKENI. This CDR3 reads CASSPGTGTLHQPQHF. The DNA of the CDR3 is TGTGCCAGCTCACCAGGAACCGGGACACTGCATCAGCCCCAGCATTTT.

This clone was found once. V usage is TRBV2 and J usage is TRBJ2-5; D remains ambiguous. The CDR3 extends over 15 amino acids. Germline loops: CDR1 SNHLY, CDR2 FYNNEI. The germline V and J ends were trimmed by 1 base and 5 bases, with 14 bases remaining between them. The CDR3: CASSEETPIGETQYF. DNA of the CDR3: TGTGCCAGCAGTGAAGAGACGCCAATTGGGGAGACCCAGTACTTC.

This chain joins TRBV6-1 and TRBJ2-6; D remains unclear. V was clipped by 4 bases and J by 1 base, with 5 bases between them. This CDR3 comprises 14 residues. Per germline, CDR1 MNHNS and CDR2 SASEGT. CDR3 residues: CASSGSSGANVLTF. CDR3 coding DNA: TGTGCCAGCAGTGGGAGTTCTGGGGCCAACGTCCTGACTTTC.

This clone was found a few times. This chain connects TRBV6-5 to TRBJ1-1, with D possibly matching TRBD1 (5 bases). CDR3 size: 14 residues. Between the trimmed V and J ends, which lost 6 bases and 3 bases, there was a span of 14 bases. Germline V gene lookup returns CDR1 MNHEY and CDR2 SVGAGI. CDR3 in DNA: TGTGCCAGCAGCAAACAGGCCTGGGACACTGAAGCTTTCTTT. It codes for CASSKQAWDTEAFF.

The gene calls are TRBV27 and TRBJ2-7; TRBD1 might be the D (6 bases). V was cut by 2 bases and J by 12 bases, with 17 bases left in between. Germline CDR1 MNHEY, CDR2 SMNVEV (reference sequence). This CDR3 is built from 13 residues. The CDR3 spells CASSLETGGRTYF. The CDR3 coding sequence is TGTGCCAGCAGTTTAGAGACAGGCGGACGAACGTACTTC.

The chain recombines TRBV6-5 with TRBJ1-4; D perhaps matches TRBD1 (5 bases). Germline loops: CDR1 MNHEY, CDR2 SVGAGI. The CDR3 spans 15 residues. With 2 bases removed from V and 7 bases from J, the gap between germline ends came to 14 bases. The CDR3 loop reads CASSYDGGVSEKLFF. CDR3 coding DNA: TGTGCCAGCAGTTACGACGGGGGGGTTAGTGAAAAACTGTTTTTT.

The chain recombines TRBV9 with TRBJ1-3; possibly TRBD1 for D (5 bases). The germline CDR1 and CDR2 sequences are SGDLS and YYNGEE. The CDR3 spans 16 residues. V dropped 0 bases and J dropped 2 bases, with 12 bases sitting between them. The chain's CDR3 is CASSVGGGSTGNTIYF. CDR3 nucleotides: TGTGCCAGCAGCGTAGGTGGGGGGTCGACTGGAAACACCATATATTTT.

This chain connects TRBV15 to TRBJ2-5; D may be TRBD2 (5 bases). The V gene lost 1 base and the J gene lost 5 bases, with 17 bases spanning the gap. This CDR3 spans 16 amino acids. The germline V gene encodes CDR1 LNHNV and CDR2 YYDKDF (reference sequence). The CDR3 loop reads CATSRGSREILETQYF. The DNA for the CDR3 is TGTGCCACCAGCAGAGGAAGCCGGGAAATCTTGGAGACCCAGTACTTC.

This chain joins TRBV11-3 and TRBJ2-7; D is possibly TRBD2 (7 bases). The CDR3 is 12 residues long. Trimming removed 6 bases at V and 7 bases at J, with 13 bases between. Germline assignment: CDR1 SGHNT and CDR2 YENEEA. CDR3 coding DNA: TGTGCCAGCAGTCGGGGGGCGCAAGAGCAGTACTTC. Protein sequence: CASSRGAQEQYF. Complete variable domain (other parts from reference TRBV11-3 and TRBJ2-7): EAGVVQSPRYKIIEKKQPVAFWCNPISGHNTLYWYLQNLGQGPELLIRYENEEAVDDSQLPKDRFSAERLKGVDSTLKIQPAELGDSAVYLCASSRGAQEQYFGPGTRLTVT.

The chain uses TRBV11-2 and TRBJ2-1; no definite D call. The CDR3 sequence is 13 residues long. The V end was cut by 0 bases, the J end by 6 bases, with 6 bases between. Germline CDR1 SGHAT, CDR2 FQNNGV. The CDR3 loop is CASSLDWSNEQFF. The CDR3 region has the DNA TGTGCCAGCAGCTTAGACTGGAGCAATGAGCAGTTCTTC.

The rearrangement uses TRBV5-1 and TRBJ2-5; 9 bases map to TRBD1. V shed 2 bases, J shed 5 bases, and the junction held 7 bases outside the gene matches. The CDR3 contains 15 residues. Germline V gives CDR1 SGHRS, CDR2 YFSETQ. The CDR3 is CASSFLTGGGETQYF. In DNA, the CDR3 is TGCGCCAGCAGCTTTCTGACAGGGGGTGGCGAGACCCAGTACTTC.

V usage is TRBV7-6 and J usage is TRBJ2-1; 13 nucleotides line up with TRBD2. Germline CDR1 SGHVS, CDR2 FNYEAQ. J lost 4 bases, V lost 2 bases, and 14 bases had no gene match. CDR3 length: 20 amino acids. The DNA of the CDR3 is TGTGCCAGCAGCTTAACGGGACTAGCGGGATGGATTAAAACTTACAATGAGCAGTTCTTC. The encoded protein is CASSLTGLAGWIKTYNEQFF.

This chain connects TRBV7-2 to TRBJ2-1; no clear D. The CDR3 is 13 residues long. Germline V gives CDR1 SGHTA, CDR2 FQGNSA. V was trimmed by 0 bases and J by 5 bases, leaving 5 bases between them. The CDR3: CASSLAQNNEQFF. The CDR3 DNA reads as TGTGCCAGCAGCTTAGCGCAGAACAATGAGCAGTTCTTC.

The V gene is TRBV11-2, the J gene TRBJ2-7, with 9 bases matching TRBD2. Trimming removed 8 bases from V and 1 base from J; junction bases left unmatched: 3. The CDR3 contains 13 residues. From germline, CDR1 is SGHAT and CDR2 FQNNGV. CDR3 coding DNA: TGTGCCAGCGCGGGGGGGAGTTCCTACGAGCAGTACTTC. Amino acids: CASAGGSSYEQYF.

This rearrangement joins TRBV6-4 to TRBJ2-2, with 12 bases matching TRBD2. This CDR3 has 20 amino acids. V was clipped by 2 bases and J by 8 bases; unmatched bases: 18. Germline assignment: CDR1 MRHNA and CDR2 SNTAGT. The DNA of the CDR3 is TGTGCCAGCAGTGACCCCCCCAGACTAGCGGGAGAATGGGACAGTGGGGAGCTGTTTTTT. This codes for CASSDPPRLAGEWDSGELFF.

The chain uses TRBV28 and TRBJ2-1; D possibly uses TRBD1 or TRBD2 (5 bases each). The V gene lost 5 bases and the J gene lost 7 bases, with 12 bases spanning the gap. CDR1 is MDHEN and CDR2 is SYDVKM in the germline V gene. The CDR3 sequence is 13 residues long. CDR3 in DNA: TGTGCCAGCAGTCCTGGGGACGGGAATGAGCAGTTCTTC. This gives the protein CASSPGDGNEQFF.

This chain connects TRBV9 to TRBJ2-5; 14 bases map to TRBD2. There are 20 residues in the CDR3. The V gene end was trimmed by 0 bases and the J gene end by 4 bases; junction bases not matched to a gene: 14. The germline V gene encodes CDR1 SGDLS and CDR2 YYNGEE. CDR3 in amino acids: CASSVATGTSGSSIGETQYF. The DNA for the CDR3 is TGTGCCAGCAGCGTAGCTACGGGGACTAGCGGGAGTAGCATTGGAGAGACCCAGTACTTC.

The CDR3 region has the DNA TGTGCCAGCAGCCGTGGGACTAGCGTCCACAATGAGCAGTTCTTC. Protein product: CASSRGTSVHNEQFF. This chain uses TRBV7-9 with TRBJ2-1, with 10 bases matching TRBD2. The CDR3 extends over 15 amino acids. Losses at the gene ends were 5 bases for V and 5 bases for J; bases not matched to a gene: 6. From germline, CDR1 is SEHNR and CDR2 FQNEAQ (reference sequence).

This chain connects TRBV5-4 to TRBJ1-2, with TRBD1 matching 10 bases. The trim removed 2 bases at V and 7 bases at J, leaving 5 bases unmatched. The CDR3 runs to 14 residues. CDR1 and CDR2 from the germline V gene are SGHNT and YYREEE (reference sequence). In DNA, the CDR3 is TGTGCCAGCAGCTTTCGACAGGGGGCATCTGGCTACACCTTC. Translating gives CASSFRQGASGYTF.

J is TRBJ2-7 and V is TRBV27, with a possible D match to TRBD2 (7 bases). There are 14 residues in the CDR3. Germline-derived CDR1 and CDR2 are MNHEY and SMNVEV (reference sequence). V was pared by 6 bases and J by 3 bases, with 15 bases between. CDR3 nucleotide sequence: TGTGCCAGCAGCTTGGGGGGGCGCATCTACGAGCAGTACTTC. Residues: CASSLGGRIYEQYF.

The chain carries TRBV27 and TRBJ2-3, with a possible D match to TRBD2 (5 bases). Trimming pared 7 bases from V and 1 base from J, leaving 12 bases between. In germline, CDR1 is MNHEY, CDR2 SMNVEV (reference sequence). The CDR3 is made up of 14 amino acids. The CDR3: CASTPWGGTDTQYF. CDR3 sequence (DNA): TGTGCCAGCACCCCTTGGGGAGGCACAGATACGCAGTATTTT.

The chain has TRBV7-2 and TRBJ2-1, with D tentatively TRBD2 (5 bases). CDR1 is SGHTA and CDR2 is FQGNSA in the germline V gene. V lost 2 bases to trimming and J lost 9 bases, with 8 bases between them. The CDR3 is made up of 12 amino acids. The CDR3 region has the DNA TGTGCCAGCAGCTTACTAGCTCGTGAGCAGTTCTTC. Encoded protein: CASSLLAREQFF.

J is TRBJ1-1 and V is TRBV7-9, with unresolved D. V dropped 1 base and J dropped 3 bases, with 6 bases sitting between them. The CDR3 is 13 amino acids. CDR1 is SEHNR and CDR2 is FQNEAQ in the germline V gene (reference sequence). In DNA, the CDR3 is TGTGCCAGCAGCTTAGAGAGGGACACTGAAGCTTTCTTT. This translates into CASSLERDTEAFF.

Worth noting for this clone: The same CDR3 arises from other DNA sequences in this sample as well. V and J are TRBV30 and TRBJ1-4; D might be TRBD1 (6 bases). The CDR3 loop spans 15 amino acids. Germline CDR1 reads GTSNPN; CDR2 reads SVGIG (reference sequence). Trimming stripped 0 bases from V and 5 bases from J, with 13 bases between. The CDR3 loop reads CAWSVLGGSNEKLFF. CDR3 DNA sequence: TGTGCCTGGAGTGTATTGGGGGGCTCAAATGAAAAACTGTTTTTT. Using reference TRBV30 and TRBJ1-4 for the parts outside the CDR3, the full variable domain is SQTIHQWPATLVQPVGSPLSLECTVEGTSNPNLYWYRQAAGRGLQLLFYSVGIGQISSEVPQNLSASRPQDRQFILSSKKLLLSDSGFYLCAWSVLGGSNEKLFFGSGTQLSVL.